This TCR beta chain appears in the sequencing data of a study of cytomegalovirus exposure and HLA in healthy donors. PCR was performed using 60 Vbeta and 13 Jbeta primers. Assay: immunoSEQ multiplex PCR; the TCRdb copy retains only in-frame clones and omits some. This table holds about 190,000 clones, 87% found once. Study-level results: It was shown in a later analysis that HLA-associated TCR beta chains were more clonally expanded than other, equally common chains. Later analysis showed most CMV-associated TCR beta chains appearing HLA-restricted. CMV serostatus was the sole immune exposure information available.

Points on this clone: The antigen is not known.

The length of the CDR3 is 13 residues. In germline, CDR1 is SNHLY, CDR2 FYNNEI. The ends were cut back, 4 bases at V and 2 bases at J, with 6 bases in the middle. Sequences were obtained from PBMCs. The V gene is TRBV2, the J gene TRBJ1-3, with D unclear. The receptor comes from a man aged 25-45 years in good health and CMV-seronegative. CDR3 in DNA: TGTGCCAGCAGTGTAGGAGCTGGAAACACCATATATTTT. Encoded protein: CASSVGAGNTIYF.